What follows describes a single T cell receptor beta chain. Clones were read by immunoSEQ multiplex PCR, and TCRdb kept only the in-frame ones, dropping some. The sample lists around 1.5 million clones; approximately 98% were seen once. The V end lost 1 base, the J end lost 4 bases, and 14 bases lay between the germline ends. The CDR3 spans 15 residues. Germline assignment: CDR1 SGHVS and CDR2 FQNEAQ. This entry belongs to a study of shared clonotypes between healthy human individuals. The chain uses TRBV7-8 and TRBJ2-7; no clear D. What was sequenced was naive CD4+ T cells sorted from blood. Stated subset: CD45RA+ positively selected. This clonotype was sampled from a man aged 30 to 39 in good health. In nucleotides, the CDR3 is TGTGCCAGCAGCTTAGTACAGCCCTACTTATACGAGCAGTACTTC. It yields the protein CASSLVQPYLYEQYF.